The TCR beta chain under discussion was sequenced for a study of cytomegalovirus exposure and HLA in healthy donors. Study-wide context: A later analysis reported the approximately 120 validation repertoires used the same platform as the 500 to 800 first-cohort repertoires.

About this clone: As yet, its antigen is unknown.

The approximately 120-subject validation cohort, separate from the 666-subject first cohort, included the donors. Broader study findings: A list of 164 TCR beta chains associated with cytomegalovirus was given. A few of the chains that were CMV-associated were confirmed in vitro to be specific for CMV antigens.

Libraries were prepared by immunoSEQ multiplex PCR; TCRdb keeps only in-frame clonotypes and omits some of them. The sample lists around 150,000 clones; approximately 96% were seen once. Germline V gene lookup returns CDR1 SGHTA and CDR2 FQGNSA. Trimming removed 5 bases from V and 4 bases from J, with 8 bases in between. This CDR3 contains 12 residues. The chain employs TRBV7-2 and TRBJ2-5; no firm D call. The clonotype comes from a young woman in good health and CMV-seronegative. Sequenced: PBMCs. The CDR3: CASSPTGETQYF. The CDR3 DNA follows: TGTGCCAGCAGCCCGACGGGAGAGACCCAGTACTTC.